Listed below are T cell receptor beta chains from one sample, sequenced in a study of technical replicates of blood from a few donors. TCRdb's copy holds only in-frame clones and misses some; the assay was immunoSEQ multiplex PCR. The sample consists of around 72,000 clones, 98% of them appearing once. Sample: T cells isolated from PBMCs. All receptors come from a human donor in good health. Both conserved end residues are part of each CDR3. The order of the fields is clone size, D gene, CDR3 length, J gene, V gene, CDR3 DNA, CDR3 protein. D genes are given only for firm matches. Expanded clones get a size class; other rows say once, few or many, or leave the size out.

clone_size: .
d_call: TRBD2
cdr3_length: 15
j_call: TRBJ2-7
v_call: TRBV29-1
cdr3_nt: TGCAGCGTTGAAGGAAGGAGGGAGGGCTTTGGCGAGCAGTACTTC
cdr3_aa: CSVEGRREGFGEQYF

clone_size: .
d_call: .
cdr3_length: 14
j_call: TRBJ1-2
v_call: TRBV7-6
cdr3_nt: TGTGCCAGCAGCTTAGCGCCAGGGGACTATGGCTACACCTTC
cdr3_aa: CASSLAPGDYGYTF

clone_size: .
d_call: .
cdr3_length: 14
j_call: TRBJ2-2
v_call: TRBV7-8
cdr3_nt: TGTGCCAGCAGCTTAGGACGGGAGATCGGGGAGCTGTTTTTT
cdr3_aa: CASSLGREIGELFF

clone_size: .
d_call: .
cdr3_length: 15
j_call: TRBJ1-1
v_call: TRBV7-9
cdr3_nt: TGTGCCAGCAGCGCGACCGACGGGGGGGACACTGAAGCTTTCTTT
cdr3_aa: CASSATDGGDTEAFF

clone_size: .
d_call: .
cdr3_length: 16
j_call: TRBJ2-7
v_call: TRBV9
cdr3_nt: TGTGCCAGCAGCAGGTCTTCGGGGGGCGCTTTTTACGAGCAGTACTTC
cdr3_aa: CASSRSSGGAFYEQYF

clone_size: .
d_call: .
cdr3_length: 14
j_call: TRBJ2-7
v_call: TRBV6-1
cdr3_nt: TGTGCCAGCACCCTCCGGGGCGGGGACTACGAGCAGTACTTC
cdr3_aa: CASTLRGGDYEQYF

clone_size: .
d_call: TRBD2
cdr3_length: 15
j_call: TRBJ2-2
v_call: TRBV9
cdr3_nt: TGTGCCAGCAGCGTCGGGGGGTACAACACCGGGGAGCTGTTTTTT
cdr3_aa: CASSVGGYNTGELFF

clone_size: .
d_call: .
cdr3_length: 12
j_call: TRBJ1-5
v_call: TRBV2
cdr3_nt: TGTGCCAGCAGGCCCGAGGGTCAGCCCCAGCATTTT
cdr3_aa: CASRPEGQPQHF

clone_size: once
d_call: .
cdr3_length: 16
j_call: TRBJ1-4
v_call: TRBV4-1
cdr3_nt: TGCGCCAGCAAGAATCGGCAGGGAACAACTAATGAAAAACTGTTTTTT
cdr3_aa: CASKNRQGTTNEKLFF

clone_size: .
d_call: TRBD1
cdr3_length: 12
j_call: TRBJ2-7
v_call: TRBV19
cdr3_nt: TGTGCCAGTAGCCGGACAGGATACGAGCAGTACTTC
cdr3_aa: CASSRTGYEQYF

clone_size: .
d_call: .
cdr3_length: 18
j_call: TRBJ1-4
v_call: TRBV27
cdr3_nt: TGTGCCAGCAGTTTATCCAGAGGACTGGGAGCAACTAATGAAAAACTGTTTTTT
cdr3_aa: CASSLSRGLGATNEKLFF

clone_size: .
d_call: .
cdr3_length: 13
j_call: TRBJ1-1
v_call: TRBV6-5
cdr3_nt: TGTGCCAGCAGTTACTCAGCGAACACTGAAGCTTTCTTT
cdr3_aa: CASSYSANTEAFF

clone_size: .
d_call: TRBD1
cdr3_length: 13
j_call: TRBJ2-5
v_call: TRBV5-1
cdr3_nt: TGCGCCAGCAGCTTCGGGACAGAAGAGACCCAGTACTTC
cdr3_aa: CASSFGTEETQYF

clone_size: .
d_call: .
cdr3_length: 12
j_call: TRBJ1-1
v_call: TRBV30
cdr3_nt: TGTGCCTGGACTGTCGGGAACACTGAAGCTTTCTTT
cdr3_aa: CAWTVGNTEAFF

clone_size: once
d_call: TRBD1
cdr3_length: 15
j_call: TRBJ2-7
v_call: TRBV28
cdr3_nt: TGTGCCAGCAGCCGAGATCCGGGACAGGGGTACGAGCAGTACTTC
cdr3_aa: CASSRDPGQGYEQYF

clone_size: .
d_call: TRBD2
cdr3_length: 17
j_call: TRBJ2-2
v_call: TRBV30
cdr3_nt: TGTGCCTGGGGGGGAGGGACTAGCGGTCGGCTCACCGGGGAGCTGTTTTTT
cdr3_aa: CAWGGGTSGRLTGELFF

clone_size: .
d_call: .
cdr3_length: 12
j_call: TRBJ1-1
v_call: TRBV11-2
cdr3_nt: TGTGCCAGCAGCTTAGACACAGCTGAAGCTTTCTTT
cdr3_aa: CASSLDTAEAFF

clone_size: .
d_call: .
cdr3_length: 14
j_call: TRBJ2-7
v_call: TRBV7-2
cdr3_nt: TGTGCCAGCAGCTTGGTACGAGGGATCTACGAGCAGTACTTC
cdr3_aa: CASSLVRGIYEQYF

clone_size: .
d_call: .
cdr3_length: 12
j_call: TRBJ2-2
v_call: TRBV2
cdr3_nt: TGTGCCAGCGTACCGGACACCGGGGAGCTGTTTTTT
cdr3_aa: CASVPDTGELFF

clone_size: .
d_call: .
cdr3_length: 14
j_call: TRBJ1-2
v_call: TRBV28
cdr3_nt: TGTGCCAGCAGACATATGACAGTCGGCTATGGCTACACCTTC
cdr3_aa: CASRHMTVGYGYTF

clone_size: .
d_call: .
cdr3_length: 15
j_call: TRBJ1-1
v_call: TRBV6-1
cdr3_nt: TGTGCCAGCAGTGAATTTCGGGAGGTAGGCACTGAAGCTTTCTTT
cdr3_aa: CASSEFREVGTEAFF

clone_size: .
d_call: .
cdr3_length: 15
j_call: TRBJ2-7
v_call: TRBV6-5
cdr3_nt: TGTGCCAGCAGTTATAGTTGGGCAGCCACCTACGAGCAGTACTTC
cdr3_aa: CASSYSWAATYEQYF

clone_size: .
d_call: .
cdr3_length: 16
j_call: TRBJ1-2
v_call: TRBV10-3
cdr3_nt: TGTGCCATCAGCAACTTCGGGGAGGGAGGTTTGTTTGGCTACACCTTC
cdr3_aa: CAISNFGEGGLFGYTF

clone_size: .
d_call: TRBD1
cdr3_length: 16
j_call: TRBJ1-2
v_call: TRBV7-2
cdr3_nt: TGTGCCAGCAGCTTTGGGGACAGGCCCCCTAACTATGGCTACACCTTC
cdr3_aa: CASSFGDRPPNYGYTF

clone_size: .
d_call: .
cdr3_length: 15
j_call: TRBJ2-1
v_call: TRBV28
cdr3_nt: TGTGCCAGCAGTTTTCAAGAGGGCGCCCGTAATGAGCAGTTCTTC
cdr3_aa: CASSFQEGARNEQFF

clone_size: once
d_call: .
cdr3_length: 12
j_call: TRBJ2-3
v_call: TRBV2
cdr3_nt: TGTGCCAGCATTAGCGGCACAGATACGCAGTATTTT
cdr3_aa: CASISGTDTQYF

clone_size: .
d_call: .
cdr3_length: 13
j_call: TRBJ2-3
v_call: TRBV2
cdr3_nt: TGTGCCAGCAGCAGGACTAGCACAGATACGCAGTATTTT
cdr3_aa: CASSRTSTDTQYF

clone_size: .
d_call: TRBD1
cdr3_length: 15
j_call: TRBJ1-4
v_call: TRBV28
cdr3_nt: TGTGCCAGCATCCCACAGGGGAAATCTAATGAAAAACTGTTTTTT
cdr3_aa: CASIPQGKSNEKLFF

clone_size: .
d_call: .
cdr3_length: 14
j_call: TRBJ1-2
v_call: TRBV6-6
cdr3_nt: TGTGCCAGCAGTCACTCGGGACTGACCTATGGCTACACCTTC
cdr3_aa: CASSHSGLTYGYTF

clone_size: .
d_call: TRBD1
cdr3_length: 18
j_call: TRBJ2-6
v_call: TRBV6-4
cdr3_nt: TGTGCCAGCAGTGACGGGGTCAGGGGGTCGACTGGGGCCAACGTCCTGACTTTC
cdr3_aa: CASSDGVRGSTGANVLTF

clone_size: .
d_call: TRBD1
cdr3_length: 17
j_call: TRBJ2-2
v_call: TRBV9
cdr3_nt: TGTGCCAGCAGCGTACCCAGACAGGGCTCGGGCACCGGGGAGCTGTTTTTT
cdr3_aa: CASSVPRQGSGTGELFF

clone_size: .
d_call: TRBD2
cdr3_length: 17
j_call: TRBJ2-1
v_call: TRBV14
cdr3_nt: TGTGCCAGCAGCCAAGCCCCCGGGAGGGGTACCTACAATGAGCAGTTCTTC
cdr3_aa: CASSQAPGRGTYNEQFF

clone_size: once
d_call: TRBD2
cdr3_length: 15
j_call: TRBJ2-3
v_call: TRBV11-3
cdr3_nt: TGTGCCAGCAGCTTAGCTAGCGGGAGTGCAGATACGCAGTATTTT
cdr3_aa: CASSLASGSADTQYF

clone_size: .
d_call: TRBD2
cdr3_length: 14
j_call: TRBJ2-1
v_call: TRBV29-1
cdr3_nt: TGCAGCGTTGAAGATCGGACGGCAGCGGGAGCCAAGTTCTTC
cdr3_aa: CSVEDRTAAGAKFF

clone_size: .
d_call: TRBD1
cdr3_length: 16
j_call: TRBJ1-2
v_call: TRBV7-9
cdr3_nt: TGTGCCAGCGATTTTCGGACAGGGAGGTCTCATGGGGGCTACACCTTC
cdr3_aa: CASDFRTGRSHGGYTF

clone_size: .
d_call: TRBD1
cdr3_length: 15
j_call: TRBJ2-5
v_call: TRBV11-3
cdr3_nt: TGTGCCAGCAGCTTAGGGCAGGGGGCCGGGGAGACCCAGTACTTC
cdr3_aa: CASSLGQGAGETQYF

clone_size: .
d_call: .
cdr3_length: 11
j_call: TRBJ2-7
v_call: TRBV19
cdr3_nt: TGTGCCAGCGACAATGGCCTCGAGCAGTACTTC
cdr3_aa: CASDNGLEQYF

clone_size: .
d_call: .
cdr3_length: 12
j_call: TRBJ1-4
v_call: TRBV28
cdr3_nt: TGTGCCAGCAGTTGGCAGCGGGCAAAACTGTTTTTT
cdr3_aa: CASSWQRAKLFF

clone_size: .
d_call: .
cdr3_length: 11
j_call: TRBJ2-5
v_call: TRBV4-1
cdr3_nt: TGCGCCAGCCGGTGGGGCGAGACCCAGTACTTC
cdr3_aa: CASRWGETQYF

clone_size: .
d_call: .
cdr3_length: 14
j_call: TRBJ1-2
v_call: TRBV7-9
cdr3_nt: TGTGCCAGCAGCGTCGGGGGGAGTAACTATGGCTACACCTTC
cdr3_aa: CASSVGGSNYGYTF

clone_size: .
d_call: .
cdr3_length: 13
j_call: TRBJ2-7
v_call: TRBV25-1
cdr3_nt: TGTGCCAGCAGTGAATATGGAGTCCACGAGCAGTACTTC
cdr3_aa: CASSEYGVHEQYF

clone_size: .
d_call: .
cdr3_length: 17
j_call: TRBJ1-5
v_call: TRBV4-1
cdr3_nt: TGCGCCAGCAGCCAAGAAGGATGGGGGGAGAGAGATCAGCCCCAGCATTTT
cdr3_aa: CASSQEGWGERDQPQHF

clone_size: .
d_call: .
cdr3_length: 10
j_call: TRBJ1-3
v_call: TRBV9
cdr3_nt: TGTGCCAGCGGCCCCAACACCATATATTTT
cdr3_aa: CASGPNTIYF

clone_size: .
d_call: TRBD1
cdr3_length: 14
j_call: TRBJ1-4
v_call: TRBV11-1
cdr3_nt: TGTGCCAGCAGCTCGACAGGGGGGAGGAAAAAACTGTTTTTT
cdr3_aa: CASSSTGGRKKLFF

clone_size: .
d_call: .
cdr3_length: 13
j_call: TRBJ1-1
v_call: TRBV19
cdr3_nt: TGTGCCAGTAGTATAGGCCAGAATACTGAAGCTTTCTTT
cdr3_aa: CASSIGQNTEAFF

clone_size: .
d_call: TRBD1
cdr3_length: 16
j_call: TRBJ1-5
v_call: TRBV7-2
cdr3_nt: TGTGCCAGCCGAGCCCCGGGACAGGGGGACAATCAGCCCCAGCATTTT
cdr3_aa: CASRAPGQGDNQPQHF

clone_size: .
d_call: .
cdr3_length: 14
j_call: TRBJ1-4
v_call: TRBV7-8
cdr3_nt: TGTGCCAGCAGCTTAGTCTTGCTAGGCGAAAAACTGTTTTTT
cdr3_aa: CASSLVLLGEKLFF

clone_size: .
d_call: .
cdr3_length: 16
j_call: TRBJ2-1
v_call: TRBV11-2
cdr3_nt: TGTGCCAGCAGCTTAGATCCAAGCACCCAGGGCAATGAGCAGTTCTTC
cdr3_aa: CASSLDPSTQGNEQFF

clone_size: .
d_call: .
cdr3_length: 14
j_call: TRBJ1-3
v_call: TRBV2
cdr3_nt: TGTGCCAGCAGTGAGATAGGGGCCCGAGACACCATATATTTT
cdr3_aa: CASSEIGARDTIYF

clone_size: .
d_call: .
cdr3_length: 12
j_call: TRBJ2-7
v_call: TRBV30
cdr3_nt: TGTGCCTGGAGGCCAGTGTCCTACGAGCAGTACTTC
cdr3_aa: CAWRPVSYEQYF

clone_size: .
d_call: TRBD1
cdr3_length: 13
j_call: TRBJ2-7
v_call: TRBV13
cdr3_nt: TGTGCCAGCAGCAGGGACAGTTTCTACGAGCAGTACTTC
cdr3_aa: CASSRDSFYEQYF

clone_size: .
d_call: TRBD1
cdr3_length: 12
j_call: TRBJ2-7
v_call: TRBV6-5
cdr3_nt: TGTGCTGCCGGGACAGGGGATAACGAGCAGTACTTC
cdr3_aa: CAAGTGDNEQYF

clone_size: .
d_call: TRBD2
cdr3_length: 15
j_call: TRBJ2-1
v_call: TRBV7-3
cdr3_nt: TGTGCCAGCAGCCAGGAGCAGCGGGAGATCAATGAGCAGTTCTTC
cdr3_aa: CASSQEQREINEQFF

clone_size: .
d_call: TRBD1
cdr3_length: 13
j_call: TRBJ1-1
v_call: TRBV30
cdr3_nt: TGTGCCTGGTCAGGGGGACAGTTTACTGAAGCTTTCTTT
cdr3_aa: CAWSGGQFTEAFF

clone_size: .
d_call: .
cdr3_length: 14
j_call: TRBJ2-7
v_call: TRBV4-3
cdr3_nt: TGCGCCAGCAGCCAAGATCGGTCTTCCTACGAGCAGTACTTC
cdr3_aa: CASSQDRSSYEQYF